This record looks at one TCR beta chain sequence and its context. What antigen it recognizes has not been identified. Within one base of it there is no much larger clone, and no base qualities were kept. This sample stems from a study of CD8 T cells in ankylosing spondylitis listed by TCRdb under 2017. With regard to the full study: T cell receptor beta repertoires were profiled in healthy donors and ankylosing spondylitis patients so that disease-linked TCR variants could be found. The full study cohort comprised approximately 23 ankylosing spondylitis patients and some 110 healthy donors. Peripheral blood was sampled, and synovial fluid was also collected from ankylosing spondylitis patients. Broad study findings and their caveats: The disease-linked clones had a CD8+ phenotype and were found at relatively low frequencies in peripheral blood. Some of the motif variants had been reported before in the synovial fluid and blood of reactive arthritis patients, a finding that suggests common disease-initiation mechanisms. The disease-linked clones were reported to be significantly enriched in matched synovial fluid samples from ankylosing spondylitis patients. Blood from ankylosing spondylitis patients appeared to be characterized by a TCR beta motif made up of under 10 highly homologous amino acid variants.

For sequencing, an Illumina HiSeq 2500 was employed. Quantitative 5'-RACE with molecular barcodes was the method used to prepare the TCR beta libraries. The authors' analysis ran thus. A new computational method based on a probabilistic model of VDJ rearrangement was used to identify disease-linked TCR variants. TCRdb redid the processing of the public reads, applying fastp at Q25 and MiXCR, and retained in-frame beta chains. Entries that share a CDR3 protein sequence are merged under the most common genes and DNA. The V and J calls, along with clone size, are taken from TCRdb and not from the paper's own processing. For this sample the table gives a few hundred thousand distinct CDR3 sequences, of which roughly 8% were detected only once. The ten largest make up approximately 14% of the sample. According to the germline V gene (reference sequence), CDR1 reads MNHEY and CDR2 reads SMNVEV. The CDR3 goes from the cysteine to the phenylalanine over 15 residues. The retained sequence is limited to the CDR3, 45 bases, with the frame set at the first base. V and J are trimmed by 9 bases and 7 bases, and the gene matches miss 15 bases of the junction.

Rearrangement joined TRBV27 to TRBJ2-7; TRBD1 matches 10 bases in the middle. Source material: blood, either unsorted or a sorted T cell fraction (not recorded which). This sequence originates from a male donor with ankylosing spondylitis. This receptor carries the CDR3 CARNNGDRGPGEQYF. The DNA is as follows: TGTGCCAGGAACAACGGGGACAGGGGACCTGGGGAGCAGTACTTC.